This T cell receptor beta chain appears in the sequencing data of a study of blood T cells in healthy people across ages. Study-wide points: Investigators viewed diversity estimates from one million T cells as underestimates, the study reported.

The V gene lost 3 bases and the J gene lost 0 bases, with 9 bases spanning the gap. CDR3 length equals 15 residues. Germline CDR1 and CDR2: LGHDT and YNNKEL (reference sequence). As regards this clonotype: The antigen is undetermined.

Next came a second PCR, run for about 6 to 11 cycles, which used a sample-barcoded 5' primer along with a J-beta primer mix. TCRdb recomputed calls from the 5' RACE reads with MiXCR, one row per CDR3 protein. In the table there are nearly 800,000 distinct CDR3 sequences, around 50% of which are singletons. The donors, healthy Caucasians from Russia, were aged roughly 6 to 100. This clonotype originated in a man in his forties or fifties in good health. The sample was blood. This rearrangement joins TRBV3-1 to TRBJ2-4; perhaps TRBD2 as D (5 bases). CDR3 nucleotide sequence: TGTGCCAGCAGCCAGGGGAGTCTAGCCAAAAACATTCAGTACTTC. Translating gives CASSQGSLAKNIQYF.